The 8 T cell receptor beta chains listed next were all sequenced from one sample in a study of shared clonotypes between healthy human individuals. Using immunoSEQ multiplex PCR, the repertoire was profiled, and TCRdb retains in-frame clones only, with some absent. In the table there are a few million clones, almost 96% of which are singletons. The material sequenced was naive CD4+ T cells sorted from blood. Indicated subset: CD45RA+ positively selected. The receptors derive from a man younger than 35 in good health.

The chain joins TRBV6-6 to TRBJ2-3, with a possible D match to TRBD2 (7 bases). The CDR3 consists of 16 residues. Trimming pared 2 bases from V and 4 bases from J, leaving 16 bases between. Germline V CDR1 and CDR2: MNHNY, SVGAGI (reference sequence). The CDR3 region has the DNA TGTGCCAGCAGTTACGGGGTCAGGGGAGGGGCAGATACGCAGTATTTT. This translates into CASSYGVRGGADTQYF.

With respect to this clone: The sample carries other DNA sequences with the same CDR3. V usage is TRBV5-1 and J usage is TRBJ2-5; D is ambiguous. The ends were cut back, 0 bases at V and 1 base at J, with 10 bases in the middle. Per the germline V gene, CDR1 is SGHRS and CDR2 is YFSETQ. This CDR3 is built from 15 residues. The CDR3 DNA reads as TGCGCCAGCAGCTTGGTTGGGCAGGTCCAAGAGACCCAGTACTTC. Translated, it gives CASSLVGQVQETQYF.

Turning to this clone: Different DNA sequences within this sample yield the same CDR3. V gene TRBV27 combines with J gene TRBJ2-7; the D call may be TRBD1 or TRBD2 (5 bases each). Deletions cut 1 base from V and 0 bases from J, with 10 bases between. Germline CDR1 is MNHEY and CDR2 is SMNVEV (reference sequence). The CDR3 runs 15 residues. In DNA form, the CDR3 reads TGTGCCAGCAGTTTATTGGCAGGGAGCTCCTACGAGCAGTACTTC. It specifies CASSLLAGSSYEQYF.

The chain uses TRBV5-4 and TRBJ2-2, with 9 bases fitting TRBD2. From germline, CDR1 is SGHNT and CDR2 YYREEE (reference sequence). CDR3 length: 16 residues. J was trimmed by 6 bases and V by 6 bases; bases with no gene match: 12. The CDR3: CASTSIAGAAAGELFF. CDR3 sequence (DNA): TGTGCCAGCACCTCCATAGCGGGAGCAGCGGCCGGGGAGCTGTTTTTT.

The genes are TRBV6-6 and TRBJ1-2, with 8 bases aligning to TRBD1. The germline CDR1 and CDR2 sequences are MNHNY and SVGAGI (reference sequence). Unmatched junction bases numbered 5, after V lost 2 bases and J lost 0 bases. This CDR3 is 16 amino acids long. CDR3 amino acids: CASSYPRTGSNYGYTF. CDR3 nucleotide sequence: TGTGCCAGCAGTTACCCACGGACAGGGTCTAACTATGGCTACACCTTC.

This sequence joins TRBV6-5 and TRBJ1-6; a weak D match, TRBD1 (5 bases). The V gene lost 6 bases and the J gene lost 13 bases, with 16 bases spanning the gap. The CDR3 has 13 residues. Germline V gives CDR1 MNHEY, CDR2 SVGAGI. The CDR3 spells CASSRSQQAPLHF. CDR3 in DNA: TGTGCCAGCAGCCGGTCCCAACAGGCCCCCCTCCACTTT.

This chain connects TRBV6-5 to TRBJ2-5; TRBD1 matches 9 bases. The CDR3 runs 16 residues. Trimming took 0 bases from V and 5 from J; bases not matched to a gene: 7. Per germline, CDR1 MNHEY and CDR2 SVGAGI. CDR3 sequence (DNA): TGTGCCAGCAGTTACTCTGGGACAGGGCAATCGGAGACCCAGTACTTC. Its protein product is CASSYSGTGQSETQYF.

The rearrangement links TRBV5-1 to TRBJ1-1; D perhaps matches TRBD1 (6 bases). CDR1 is SGHRS, CDR2 YFSETQ, per germline. V was trimmed by 4 bases and J by 5 bases, leaving 15 bases between them. There are 14 residues in the CDR3. CDR3 nucleotide sequence: TGCGCCAGCAGCGCCGAAGGGGGAAGGACTGAAGCTTTCTTT. Translation: CASSAEGGRTEAFF.